The text below deals with one T cell receptor (beta chain). Its antigen specificity is not known. Base qualities are not recorded, but no much larger clone differs from it by a single base. These data come from a study of response to subunit inactivated influenza vaccine (dated by TCRdb to the late 2010s). A note on the overall study: To follow how T cells responded to a trivalent subunit inactivated influenza vaccine, the researchers relied on deep quantitative profiling of the T cell receptor repertoire. Study-wide conclusions, independent of this receptor: According to the authors, only a limited number of new T cells may be recruited by each seasonal influenza vaccination.

CDR3 length: 19 amino acids, cysteine to phenylalanine. The only DNA kept is the CDR3, 57 bases in frame from the first base. Per the germline V gene, MNHEY is the CDR1 and SVGAGI is the CDR2. V is pared back by 0 bases and J by 0 bases, with 20 bases lying between the germline termini. Library method: RT-PCR. TCRdb shows the sequencer as Illumina HiSeq 2500. TCRdb trimmed public reads at Q25 via fastp, called clones via MiXCR and kept in-frame beta chains. All rows with the same CDR3 protein become a single entry with the most common DNA and genes. This sample gives hundreds of thousands of distinct CDR3 sequences in total; more than 15% of them show up just once. The leading ten clones occupy approximately 10% of the sample.

This TCR came from a man aged 50 or older who received an inactivated influenza vaccine. Donor details come from another sample of the same person, matched by shared clones. Sequenced here: PBMCs from blood, sampled 11 to 12 days after vaccination. Recombination linked TRBV6-5 to TRBJ1-1; TRBD1 is possibly the D segment (6 matching bases). The sequenced DNA is TGTGCCAGCAGTTACTCCATTCCGGGACATTACGATTTGAACACTGAAGCTTTCTTT. It translates as CASSYSIPGHYDLNTEAFF.